These T cell receptor beta chains were read from a single sample in a study of beta chain features in type 1 diabetes. Sequencing used immunoSEQ multiplex PCR; TCRdb keeps in-frame clones, though not all of them. The sample gives around 240,000 clones, over 8.5% of which show up once; about 0.037% is in the top ten. Sequencing used naive CD4+ T cells from blood. The source is a woman aged 18-35 years in good health. CDR3s include the opening cysteine and the closing phenylalanine or tryptophan. Clone size is given for some rows only: seen once, a few or many times, or a class if the clone is expanded.

v_call	cdr3_length	clone_size	cdr3_aa
TRBV7-9	12	few	CASSLDWGGRKF
TRBV5-6	15	few	CASSLARSWSQPQHF
TRBV30	16	few	CAWSPDSNSYNSPLHF
TRBV18	14	NA	CASSPPGQSWEQYF
TRBV28	12	few	CASTRVGGTQYF
TRBV7-9	15	NA	CASTTGGPGGTEAFF
TRBV2	13	few	CASSRDRGREQYF
TRBV5-4	14	NA	CASSLGLAAHEQYF
TRBV10-3	13	NA	CAISESWDSEAFF
TRBV9	17	few	CASSVGAGAFSSYEQYF
TRBV9	16	NA	CASSGSSGTGGFLAFF
TRBV2	17	NA	CASGRTPGTGGNQPQHF
TRBV27	14	NA	CASRDSVENSPLHF
TRBV6-1	12	few	CASSESRNTIYF
TRBV4-2	16	many	CASSQQELDLLNEQFF
TRBV19	17	NA	CASSIDSPSGRSAEQFF
TRBV11-2	14	many	CASSLEAAKNIQYF
TRBV18	16	NA	CASSRRGRPDYYGYTF
TRBV30	14	NA	CAWSVIVAGTEAFF
TRBV4-1	13	few	CASSQGTGAEQYF
TRBV18	15	few	CASSPPTGRPDTQYF
TRBV30	15	few	CAWSVLSPENSPLHF
TRBV28	21	NA	CASSPFTGTSGLDFRPLEQYF
TRBV27	13	NA	CASRRLMEETQYF
TRBV19	18	NA	CASSIEGGSVLGNQPQHF
TRBV6-5	15	few	CASSSRPGESYEQYF
TRBV6-1	15	few	CASSGLPGSNYGYTF
TRBV4-2	22	few	CASSLEVRSRGRVTSGANVLTF
TRBV5-1	11	few	CASSSVDEQFF
TRBV6-5	15	few	CASSYPGQGDTEAFF
TRBV5-1	14	NA	CASAQGAGQETQYF
TRBV7-2	14	few	CASSLQGARYGYTF
TRBV5-1	17	NA	CASSWGLAGAAYNEQFF
TRBV13	12	NA	CASSRTVYEQYF
TRBV19	12	NA	CASSNLQTEAFF
TRBV29-1	12	few	CSAGQGNYEQYF
TRBV4-2	17	many	CASSQVVASGSTDTQYF
TRBV19	14	few	CASTAGALTDTQYF
TRBV12-5	14	few	CASGSRSGNSEAFF
TRBV6-5	12	few	CASSYSGGEQYF
TRBV6-5	13	NA	CASSRQGSYEQYF
TRBV28	16	few	CASSNSGGAAGNEQFF
TRBV5-1	15	NA	CASSLDAAGGNEQFF
TRBV11-1	15	few	CASSLSGLAPGELFF
TRBV6-5	16	NA	CASSYISSGDTGELFF
TRBV30	14	few	CAWSDQGQGYEQYF
TRBV6-1	15	NA	CASSGSRGKTYEQYF
TRBV4-1	18	few	CASSQEIRGGGYQETQYF
TRBV6-6	14	NA	CASSYSQLAEEQYF
TRBV30	13	many	CAWSVQGPYGYTF
TRBV6-5	16	few	CASSYSGGGAGDTQYF
TRBV9	16	NA	CASSPRPAGTNEKLFF